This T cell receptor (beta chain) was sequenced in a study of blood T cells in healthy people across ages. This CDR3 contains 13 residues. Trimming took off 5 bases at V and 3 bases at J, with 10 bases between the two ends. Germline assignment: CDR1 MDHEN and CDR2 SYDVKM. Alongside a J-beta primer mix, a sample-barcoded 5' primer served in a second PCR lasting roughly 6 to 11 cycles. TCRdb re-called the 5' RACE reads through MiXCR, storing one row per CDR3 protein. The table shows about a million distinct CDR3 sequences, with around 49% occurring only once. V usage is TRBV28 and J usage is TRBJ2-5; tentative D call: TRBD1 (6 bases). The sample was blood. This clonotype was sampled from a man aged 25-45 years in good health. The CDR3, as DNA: TGTGCCAGCAGTCGTAACAGGGAAGAGACCCAGTACTTC. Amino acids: CASSRNREETQYF.